This T cell receptor beta chain was retrieved from a study of cytomegalovirus exposure and HLA in healthy donors. General observations from the study: Cytomegalovirus association was assigned to approximately 180 TCR beta chains.

About this clone itself: Its target is unknown.

The CDR3 runs 14 residues. Germline assignment: CDR1 SGHRS and CDR2 YFSETQ. J lost 4 bases, V lost 4 bases, and 6 bases had no gene match. The primer mix had 60 Vbeta and 13 Jbeta primers. Some clones are missing from TCRdb's copy, which holds only in-frame ones; the method was immunoSEQ multiplex PCR. The repertoire has under 200,000 clones, about 80% of them found once; the top ten carry around 1.9%. Material: PBMCs. This chain links TRBV5-1 with TRBJ2-7; 9 nucleotides line up with TRBD2. The sequence came from a woman under 40 in good health and CMV-seropositive. The CDR3 sequence is CASSQNSGGYEQYF. CDR3 DNA sequence: TGCGCCAGCAGCCAGAATAGCGGGGGATACGAGCAGTACTTC. The whole variable domain, remainder taken from reference TRBV5-1 and TRBJ2-7, is KAGVTQTPRYLIKTRGQQVTLSCSPISGHRSVSWYQQTPGQGLQFLFEYFSETQRNKGNFPGRFSGRQFSNSRSEMNVSTLELGDSALYLCASSQNSGGYEQYFGPGTRLTVT.